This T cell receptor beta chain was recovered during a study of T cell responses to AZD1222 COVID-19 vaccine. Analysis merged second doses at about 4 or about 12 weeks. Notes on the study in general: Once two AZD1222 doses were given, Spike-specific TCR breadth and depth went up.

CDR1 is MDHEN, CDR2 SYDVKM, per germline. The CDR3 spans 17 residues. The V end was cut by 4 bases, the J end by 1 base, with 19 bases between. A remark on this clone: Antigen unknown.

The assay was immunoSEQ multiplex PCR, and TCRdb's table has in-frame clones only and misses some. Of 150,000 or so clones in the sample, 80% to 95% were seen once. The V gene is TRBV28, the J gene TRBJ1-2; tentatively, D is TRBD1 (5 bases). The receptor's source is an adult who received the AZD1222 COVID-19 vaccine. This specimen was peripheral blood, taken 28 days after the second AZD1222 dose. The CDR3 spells CASSSTAQAHLNYGYTF. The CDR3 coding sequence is TGTGCCAGCAGTTCGACAGCTCAAGCTCACCTTAACTATGGCTACACCTTC.